This T cell receptor (beta chain) was sequenced in a study of post-analysis software for immune sequencing data. Study as a whole: As for disease course, relapsing-remitting, secondary progressive and progressive-relapsing multiple sclerosis were all included.

V gave up 6 bases and J gave up 15 bases, with 11 bases separating them. Germline V gives CDR1 KGHDR, CDR2 SFDVKD. This CDR3 region has 10 residues. Prepared TCR beta cDNA libraries contained unique molecular identifiers. T cells numbering roughly 0.9 to 10 million yielded cDNA molecules that totaled approximately 500,000. TCRdb fed the PCR reads into MiXCR, producing one record per CDR3 protein. The sample has 550,000 to 700,000 distinct CDR3 sequences, roughly two fifths seen once; the top ten hold about 1.5%. Turning to this clonotype: Its specificity is not known.

Study-level results: There was significantly lower normalized Chao1 diversity in multiple sclerosis patients than in controls. Samples sharing a preparation batch grouped tightly together when assessed by F measure. Comparison of patients with controls showed five TRBV segments more frequent in patients, TRBV5-6, TRBV5-1 and TRBV20-1 among them.

The TCR comes from a girl under 18 with multiple sclerosis. Source material: blood. V and J are TRBV24-1 and TRBJ2-1, with D possibly matching TRBD2 (5 bases). The CDR3 protein is CATSYERPFF. The CDR3 nucleotides read TGTGCCACCAGTTACGAGCGGCCGTTCTTC.